The 4 T cell receptor beta chains given below trace back to one sample, sequenced in a study of spatial heterogeneity in lung cancer. The time point here: sample taken at primary tumor resection. Unsorted samples of tumor, nontumor lung or frozen PBMC had their whole RNA sequenced. TCRdb recomputed calls from the 5' RACE reads with MiXCR, one row per CDR3 protein. The profile covers some 6,900 distinct CDR3 sequences, with less than 5% appearing a single time and about 23% taken by the ten largest. The sequencing used normal lung tissue next to the tumor, collected at surgery. Receptor source: a female donor with early-stage non-small cell lung cancer.

This clonotype is labeled medium-sized (0.01 to 0.1%). This beta chain is a stray sequence in a library constructed for alpha chains; its clone size is not meaningful. The rearrangement links TRBV2 to TRBJ2-7; TRBD1 aligns across 7 bases. V lost 1 base to trimming and J lost 3 bases; unmatched junction nucleotides: 9. CDR1 and CDR2 (germline): SNHLY, FYNNEI. There are 16 residues in the CDR3. DNA of the CDR3: TGTGCCAGCAGTGAAGGCCCCAGGGGGACCTACTACGAGCAGTACTTC. Translated: CASSEGPRGTYYEQYF.

This clonotype has ten or more counts. This beta chain is a stray sequence in a library constructed for alpha chains; its clone size is not meaningful. The rearrangement joins TRBV20-1 to TRBJ1-1; D gene ambiguous. This CDR3 is built from 15 residues. CDR1 and CDR2 (germline): DFQATT, SNEGSKA (reference sequence). The V and J ends lost 0 bases and 2 bases respectively, with 13 bases between them. This CDR3 reads CSARDLARRNTEAFF. CDR3 coding DNA: TGCAGTGCTAGAGATTTGGCTCGGAGAAACACTGAAGCTTTCTTT.

This clonotype has at least ten counts. In a library made to pick up alpha chains, this beta chain is a stray read with a size that means little. The chain combines TRBV7-6 with TRBJ2-1; 10 positions match TRBD1. Germline V lookup: CDR1 SGHVS, CDR2 FNYEAQ. This CDR3 is built from 15 residues. Germline trimming cut 0 bases from V and 9 bases from J; bases unmatched to any gene: 5. CDR3 DNA: TGTGCCAGCAGCTTAGCAATGGGACAGGGGATTGAGCAGTTCTTC. Encoded protein: CASSLAMGQGIEQFF. Full variable domain (remainder filled in from reference TRBV7-6 and TRBJ2-1): GAGVSQSPRYKVTKRGQDVALRCDPISGHVSLYWYRQALGQGPEFLTYFNYEAQQDKSGLPNDRFSAERPEGSISTLTIQRTEQRDSAMYRCASSLAMGQGIEQFFGPGTRLTVL.

This clonotype is medium-sized by share. Because this beta chain is a stray read in a library intended to capture alpha chains, its abundance should not be given much weight. The chain uses TRBV4-2 and TRBJ1-1, with D tentatively TRBD1 (6 bases). Germline V gene sequence: CDR1 LGHNA, CDR2 YNFKEQ. V was shortened by 10 bases and J by 0 bases, with 18 bases between the two germline ends. The CDR3 has 15 amino acids. The CDR3 protein is CATQTGATMNTEAFF. The CDR3 DNA follows: TGTGCCACCCAGACAGGAGCTACCATGAACACTGAAGCTTTCTTT.